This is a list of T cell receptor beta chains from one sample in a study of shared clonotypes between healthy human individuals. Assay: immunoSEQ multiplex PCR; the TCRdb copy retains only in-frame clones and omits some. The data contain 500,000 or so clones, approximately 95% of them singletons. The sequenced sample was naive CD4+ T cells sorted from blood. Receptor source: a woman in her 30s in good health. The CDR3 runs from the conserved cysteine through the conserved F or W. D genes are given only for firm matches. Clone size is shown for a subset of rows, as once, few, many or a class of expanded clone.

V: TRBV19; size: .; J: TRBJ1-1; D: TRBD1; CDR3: CASRGQENTEAFF; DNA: TGTGCCAGTAGGGGACAGGAGAACACTGAAGCTTTCTTT
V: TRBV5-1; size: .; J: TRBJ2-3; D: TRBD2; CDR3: CASSTGGTSGRSTDTQYF; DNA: TGCGCCAGCAGCACGGGCGGGACTAGCGGGAGGAGCACAGATACGCAGTATTTT
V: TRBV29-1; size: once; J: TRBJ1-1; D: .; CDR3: CSVVWGNTEAFF; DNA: TGCAGCGTGGTATGGGGGAACACTGAAGCTTTCTTT
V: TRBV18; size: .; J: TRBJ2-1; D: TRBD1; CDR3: CASSPPLRDRGRGEQFF; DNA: TGTGCCAGCTCACCACCGTTACGAGACAGGGGGCGAGGGGAGCAGTTCTTC
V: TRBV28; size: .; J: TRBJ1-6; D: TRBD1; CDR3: CASSLTGEQSPLHF; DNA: TGTGCCAGCAGTTTAACAGGGGAGCAATCACCCCTCCACTTT
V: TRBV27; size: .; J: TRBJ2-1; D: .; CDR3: CASSYPLANEQFF; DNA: TGTGCCAGCAGTTATCCCCTAGCGAATGAGCAGTTCTTC
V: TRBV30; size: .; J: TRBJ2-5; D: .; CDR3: CAWRAGTSITETQYF; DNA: TGTGCCTGGAGGGCCGGAACTAGCATTACGGAGACCCAGTACTTC
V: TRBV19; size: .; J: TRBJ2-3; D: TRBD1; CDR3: CASSLGQGVTQYF; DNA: TGTGCCAGTAGTCTGGGACAGGGGGTAACGCAGTATTTT
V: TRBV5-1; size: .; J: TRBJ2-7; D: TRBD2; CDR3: CASSSTGSVEGLAQEQYF; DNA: TGCGCCAGCTCATCCACAGGGTCTGTCGAGGGACTAGCTCAGGAGCAGTACTTC
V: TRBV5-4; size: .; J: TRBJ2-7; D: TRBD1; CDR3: CASSVGQGVAYEQYF; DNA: TGTGCCAGCAGCGTCGGACAGGGGGTCGCCTACGAGCAGTACTTC
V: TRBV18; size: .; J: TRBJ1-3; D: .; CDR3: CASSRTPRGPGNTIYF; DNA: TGTGCCAGCTCACGGACGCCGAGAGGACCTGGAAACACCATATATTTT